The present TCR beta chain was sequenced within a study of blood T cell repertoires in COVID-19. Looking at the study overall: T cells, B-cell-depleted T cells, or PBMCs supplied cDNA or gDNA.

This clone has just a few counts. Living in roughly 25 US areas, the participants were between roughly 18 and 95 years of age. The table came from immunoSEQ multiplex PCR; TCRdb's copy has only in-frame clones and leaves some out. The table has about 140,000 clones, approximately 84% seen once; the top ten hold around 3.7%. The sample taken for sequencing was PBMCs or T cells enriched from blood (not recorded which). The origin of this receptor is a woman aged 50 to 60 with acute COVID-19.

CDR3 sequence (DNA): TGTGCCATCAGTGTAGGAGAAAATCAGCCCCAGCATTTT. This translates into CAISVGENQPQHF. The genes are TRBV10-3 and TRBJ1-5; D not resolved. V lost 4 bases and J 4 bases, leaving 8 bases between the germline ends. The CDR3 is 13 amino acids. Germline CDR1 reads ENHRY; CDR2 reads SYGVKD.